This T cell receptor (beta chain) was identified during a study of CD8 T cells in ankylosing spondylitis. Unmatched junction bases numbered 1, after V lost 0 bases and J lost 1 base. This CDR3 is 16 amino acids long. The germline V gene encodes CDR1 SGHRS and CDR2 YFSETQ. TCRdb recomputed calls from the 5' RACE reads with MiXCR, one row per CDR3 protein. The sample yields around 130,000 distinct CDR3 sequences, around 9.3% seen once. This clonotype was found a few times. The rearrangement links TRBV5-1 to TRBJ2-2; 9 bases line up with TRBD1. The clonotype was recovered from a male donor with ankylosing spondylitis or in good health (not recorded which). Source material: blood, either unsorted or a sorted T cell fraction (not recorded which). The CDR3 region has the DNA TGCGCCAGCAGCTTGGGGGACAGGGAGAACACCGGGGAGCTGTTTTTT. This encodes CASSLGDRENTGELFF.